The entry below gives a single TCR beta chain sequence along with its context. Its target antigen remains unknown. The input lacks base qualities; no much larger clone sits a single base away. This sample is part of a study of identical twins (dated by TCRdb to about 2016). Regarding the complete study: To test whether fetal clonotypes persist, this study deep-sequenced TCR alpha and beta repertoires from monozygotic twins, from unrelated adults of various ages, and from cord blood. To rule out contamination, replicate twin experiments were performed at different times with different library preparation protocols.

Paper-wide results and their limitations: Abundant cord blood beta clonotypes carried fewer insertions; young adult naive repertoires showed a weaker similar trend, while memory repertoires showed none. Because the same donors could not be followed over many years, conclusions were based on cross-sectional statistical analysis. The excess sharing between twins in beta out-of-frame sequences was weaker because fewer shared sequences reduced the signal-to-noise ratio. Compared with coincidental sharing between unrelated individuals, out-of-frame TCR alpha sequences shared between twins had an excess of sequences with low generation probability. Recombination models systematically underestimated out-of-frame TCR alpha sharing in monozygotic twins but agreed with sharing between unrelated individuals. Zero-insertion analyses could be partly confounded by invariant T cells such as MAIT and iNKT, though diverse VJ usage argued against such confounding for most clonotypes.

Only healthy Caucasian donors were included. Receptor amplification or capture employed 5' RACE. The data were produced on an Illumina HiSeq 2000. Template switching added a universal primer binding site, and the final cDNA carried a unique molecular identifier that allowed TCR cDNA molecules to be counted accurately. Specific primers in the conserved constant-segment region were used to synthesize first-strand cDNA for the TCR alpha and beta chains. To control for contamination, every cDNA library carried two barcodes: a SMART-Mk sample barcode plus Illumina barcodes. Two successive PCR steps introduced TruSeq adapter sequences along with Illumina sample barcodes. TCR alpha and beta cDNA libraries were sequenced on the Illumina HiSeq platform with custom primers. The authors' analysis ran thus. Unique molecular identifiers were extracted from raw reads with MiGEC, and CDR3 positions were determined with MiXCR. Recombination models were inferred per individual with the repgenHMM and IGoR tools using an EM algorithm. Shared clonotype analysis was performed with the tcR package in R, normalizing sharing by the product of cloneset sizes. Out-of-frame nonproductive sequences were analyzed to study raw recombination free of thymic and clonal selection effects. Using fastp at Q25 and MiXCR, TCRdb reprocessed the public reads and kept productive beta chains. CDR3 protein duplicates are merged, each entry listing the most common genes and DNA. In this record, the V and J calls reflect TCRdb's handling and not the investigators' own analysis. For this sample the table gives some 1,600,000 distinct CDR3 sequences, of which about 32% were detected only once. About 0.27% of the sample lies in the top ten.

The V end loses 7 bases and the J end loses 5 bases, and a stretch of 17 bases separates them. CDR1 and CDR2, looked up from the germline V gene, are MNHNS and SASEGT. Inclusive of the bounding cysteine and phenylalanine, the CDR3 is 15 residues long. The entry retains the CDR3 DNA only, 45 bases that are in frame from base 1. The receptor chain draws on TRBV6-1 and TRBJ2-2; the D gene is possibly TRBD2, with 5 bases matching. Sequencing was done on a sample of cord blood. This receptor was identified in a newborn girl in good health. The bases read TGTGCCAGCATAGGGCTAGCACGACGAACCGGGGAGCTGTTTTTT. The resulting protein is CASIGLARRTGELFF.